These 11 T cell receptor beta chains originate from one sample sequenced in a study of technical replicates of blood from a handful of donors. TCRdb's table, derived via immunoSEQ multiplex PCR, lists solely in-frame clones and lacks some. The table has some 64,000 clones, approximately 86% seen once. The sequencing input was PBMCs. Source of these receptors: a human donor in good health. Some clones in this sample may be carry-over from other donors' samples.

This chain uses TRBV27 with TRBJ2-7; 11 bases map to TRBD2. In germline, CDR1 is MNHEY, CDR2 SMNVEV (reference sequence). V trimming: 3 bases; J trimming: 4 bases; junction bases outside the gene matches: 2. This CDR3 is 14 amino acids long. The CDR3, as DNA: TGTGCCAGCAGTTTCCTAGCGGGAGGTTACGAGCAGTACTTC. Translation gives CASSFLAGGYEQYF.

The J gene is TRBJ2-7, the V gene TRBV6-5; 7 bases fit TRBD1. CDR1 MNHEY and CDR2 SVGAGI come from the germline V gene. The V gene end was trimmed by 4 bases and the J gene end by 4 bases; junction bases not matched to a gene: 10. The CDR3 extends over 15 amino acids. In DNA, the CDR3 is TGTGCCAGCAGTTCCTTCCGGGACAGAATTTACGAGCAGTACTTC. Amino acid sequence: CASSSFRDRIYEQYF.

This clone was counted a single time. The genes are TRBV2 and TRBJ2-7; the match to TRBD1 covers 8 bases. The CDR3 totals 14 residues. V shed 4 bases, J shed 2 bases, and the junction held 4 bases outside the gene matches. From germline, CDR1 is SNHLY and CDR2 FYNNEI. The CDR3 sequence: CASSAWTGTYEQYF. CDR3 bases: TGTGCCAGCAGTGCTTGGACAGGGACCTACGAGCAGTACTTC. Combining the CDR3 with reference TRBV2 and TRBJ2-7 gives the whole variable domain EPEVTQTPSHQVTQMGQEVILRCVPISNHLYFYWYRQILGQKVEFLVSFYNNEISEKSEIFDDQFSVERPDGSNFTLKIRSTKLEDSAMYFCASSAWTGTYEQYFGPGTRLTVT.

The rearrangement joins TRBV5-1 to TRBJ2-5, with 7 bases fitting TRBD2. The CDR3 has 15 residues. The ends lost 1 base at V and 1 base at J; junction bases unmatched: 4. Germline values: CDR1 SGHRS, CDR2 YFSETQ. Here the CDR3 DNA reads TGCGCCAGCAGCTTGTACGGGGGGACCCAAGAGACCCAGTACTTC. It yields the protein CASSLYGGTQETQYF.

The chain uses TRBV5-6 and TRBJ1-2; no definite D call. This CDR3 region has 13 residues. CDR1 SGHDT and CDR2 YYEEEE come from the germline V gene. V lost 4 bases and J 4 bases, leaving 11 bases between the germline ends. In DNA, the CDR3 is TGTGCCAGCAGCCCTACCGGAGCCTATGGCTACACCTTC. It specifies CASSPTGAYGYTF. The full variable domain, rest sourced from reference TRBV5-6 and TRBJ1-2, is DAGVTQSPTHLIKTRGQQVTLRCSPKSGHDTVSWYQQALGQGPQFIFQYYEEEERQRGNFPDRFSGHQFPNYSSELNVNALLLGDSALYLCASSPTGAYGYTFGSGTRLTVV.

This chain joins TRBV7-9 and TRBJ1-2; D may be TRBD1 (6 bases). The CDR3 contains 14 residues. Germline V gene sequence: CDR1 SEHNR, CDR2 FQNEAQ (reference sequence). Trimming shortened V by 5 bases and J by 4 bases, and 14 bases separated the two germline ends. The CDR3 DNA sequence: TGTGCCAGCAGCCTTTCCACAGGGAGCTATGGCTACACCTTC. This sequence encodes CASSLSTGSYGYTF.

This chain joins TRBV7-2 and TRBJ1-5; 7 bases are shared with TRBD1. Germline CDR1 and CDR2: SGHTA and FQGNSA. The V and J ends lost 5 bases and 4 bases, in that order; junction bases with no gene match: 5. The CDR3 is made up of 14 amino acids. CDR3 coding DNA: TGTGCCAGCAGCGCGACAGGGTTGAATCAGCCCCAGCATTTT. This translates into CASSATGLNQPQHF.

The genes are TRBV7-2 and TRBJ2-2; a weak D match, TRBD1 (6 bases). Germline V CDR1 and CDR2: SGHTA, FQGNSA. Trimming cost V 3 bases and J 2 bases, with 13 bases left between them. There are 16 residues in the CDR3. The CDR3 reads CASSFGGRSNTGELFF. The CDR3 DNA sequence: TGTGCCAGCAGCTTTGGGGGCCGAAGCAACACCGGGGAGCTGTTTTTT.

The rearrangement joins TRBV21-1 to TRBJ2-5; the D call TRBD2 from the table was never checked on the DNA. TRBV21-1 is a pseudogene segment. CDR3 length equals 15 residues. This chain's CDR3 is CASSKQTSGEETQYF. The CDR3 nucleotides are TGTGCCAGCAGCAAACAGACTAGCGGGGAAGAGACCCAGTACTTC.

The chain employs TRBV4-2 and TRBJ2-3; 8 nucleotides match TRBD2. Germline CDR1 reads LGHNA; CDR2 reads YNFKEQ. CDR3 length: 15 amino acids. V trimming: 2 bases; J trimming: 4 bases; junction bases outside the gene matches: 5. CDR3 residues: CASSQQSGGADTQYF. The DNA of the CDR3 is TGTGCCAGCAGCCAACAAAGCGGGGGCGCAGATACGCAGTATTTT.

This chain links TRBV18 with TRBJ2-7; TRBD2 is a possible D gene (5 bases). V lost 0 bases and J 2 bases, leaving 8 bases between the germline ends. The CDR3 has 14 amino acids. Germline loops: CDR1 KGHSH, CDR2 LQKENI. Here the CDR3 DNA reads TGTGCCAGCTCACCACCGTACGGGACCTACGAGCAGTACTTC. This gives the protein CASSPPYGTYEQYF.